This T cell receptor (beta chain) was captured by sequencing in a study of PD-1 blockade in classical Hodgkin lymphoma. The CDR3 contains 15 residues. Looked up from germline, CDR1 is LGHNA and CDR2 is YNFKEQ. V lost 2 bases to trimming and J lost 1 base, with 9 bases between them. Repertoires were generated with immunoSEQ multiplex PCR, while TCRdb's copy carries only in-frame clones and drops some. The sample comprises 100,000 or so clones, approximately 90% of which are singletons, and under 8.5% rests with the top ten. Brentuximab vedotin exposure varied among the patients, all of whom had relapsed after autologous stem cell transplantation. Note on this clone: No antigen is known for it.

Overall study results and limits: After ASCT, patients who started nivolumab under 1 year later were excluded.

This TCR came from a human donor with classical Hodgkin lymphoma. The material was peripheral blood mononuclear cells (PBMCs), obtained before the second cycle of nivolumab. The chain couples TRBV4-2 to TRBJ1-3, with D unclear. The CDR3 region has the DNA TGTGCCAGCAGCCAACACGGCCAATCTGGAAACACCATATATTTT. Its translation: CASSQHGQSGNTIYF.